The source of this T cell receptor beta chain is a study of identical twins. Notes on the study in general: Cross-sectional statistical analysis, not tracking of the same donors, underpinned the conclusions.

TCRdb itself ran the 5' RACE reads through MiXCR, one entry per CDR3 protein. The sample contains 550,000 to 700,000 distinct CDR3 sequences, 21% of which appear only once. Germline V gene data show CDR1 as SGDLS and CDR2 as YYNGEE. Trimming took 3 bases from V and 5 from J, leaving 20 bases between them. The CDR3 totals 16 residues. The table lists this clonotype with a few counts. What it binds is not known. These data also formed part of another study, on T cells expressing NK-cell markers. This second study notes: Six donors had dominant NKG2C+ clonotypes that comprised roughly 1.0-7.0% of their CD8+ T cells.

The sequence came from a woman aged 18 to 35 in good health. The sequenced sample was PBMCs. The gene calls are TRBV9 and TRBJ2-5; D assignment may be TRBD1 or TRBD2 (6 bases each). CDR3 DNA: TGTGCCAGCAGCGCCTCCGGGGGCCAGAGGGGGGAGACCCAGTACTTC. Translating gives CASSASGGQRGETQYF.